The 22 T cell receptor beta chains given below trace back to one sample, sequenced in a study of blood T cell repertoires in COVID-19. Some clones are missing from TCRdb's copy, which holds only in-frame ones; the method was immunoSEQ multiplex PCR. The sample contains 150,000 to 200,000 clones, around nine tenths of which appear only once. Sequenced: peripheral blood. The receptors derive from a man aged 35 to 55 with active or convalescent COVID-19.

The chain is built from TRBV6-2 or TRBV6-3 and TRBJ2-3; D gene unclear. The V end lost 6 bases, the J end lost 2 bases, and 12 bases lay between the germline ends. This CDR3 region has 14 residues. The germline V gene has CDR1 MNHEY and CDR2 SVGEGT. The CDR3 is CASSEAAPTDTQYF. In nucleotides, the CDR3 is TGTGCCAGCAGCGAGGCGGCTCCCACAGATACGCAGTATTTT.

The V call is TRBV18, the J call TRBJ1-1; no clear D. With 0 bases removed from V and 2 bases from J, the gap between germline ends came to 4 bases. This CDR3 comprises 13 residues. The germline V gene has CDR1 KGHSH and CDR2 LQKENI. CDR3 bases: TGTGCCAGCTCACCACCTTCTAACACTGAAGCTTTCTTT. This translates into CASSPPSNTEAFF.

The gene calls are TRBV7-3 and TRBJ2-1; D is possibly TRBD1 (5 bases). Germline lookup yields CDR1 SGHTA and CDR2 FQGTGA. CDR3 size: 17 residues. V lost 5 bases, J lost 1 base, and 18 bases lay in between. CDR3 sequence: CASSPEPWGRSYNEQFF. The CDR3 bases are TGTGCCAGCAGCCCTGAACCCTGGGGCCGATCCTACAATGAGCAGTTCTTC.

The chain carries TRBV10-1 and TRBJ2-2, with D tentatively TRBD2 (6 bases). The germline V gene encodes CDR1 WNHNN and CDR2 SYGVQD (reference sequence). The V and J ends lost 4 bases and 4 bases respectively, with 7 bases between them. The CDR3 sequence is 13 residues long. The CDR3 loop reads CASSAAGTGELFF. The CDR3 coding sequence is TGCGCCAGCAGTGCAGCGGGCACCGGGGAGCTGTTTTTT.

The chain couples TRBV11-2 to TRBJ2-5; 15 nucleotides align to TRBD2. The trim removed 3 bases at V and 5 bases at J, leaving 7 bases unmatched. The CDR3 totals 17 residues. Germline-derived CDR1 and CDR2 are SGHAT and FQNNGV. CDR3 coding DNA: TGTGCCAGCAGCTTCGGACTAGCGGGGGGGCTTTTGGAGACCCAGTACTTC. Encoded protein: CASSFGLAGGLLETQYF.

The chain is built from TRBV6-6 and TRBJ1-2; 11 bases align to TRBD1. Unmatched junction bases numbered 7, after V lost 8 bases and J lost 8 bases. CDR1 and CDR2 from the germline V gene are MNHNY and SVGAGI (reference sequence). This CDR3 is 13 amino acids long. CDR3 residues: CASCGTGGYGYTF. CDR3 coding DNA: TGTGCCAGCTGCGGGACAGGGGGTTACGGCTACACCTTC.

This chain joins TRBV28 and TRBJ2-7, with a tentative D call TRBD1 (6 bases). Trimming removed 4 bases at V and 3 bases at J, with 22 bases between. This CDR3 has 17 amino acids. Germline V gene lookup returns CDR1 MDHEN and CDR2 SYDVKM. The CDR3 DNA is TGTGCCAGCAGTTCCAGACAGGACAGTCCACGCCACTACGAGCAGTACTTC. Amino acids: CASSSRQDSPRHYEQYF.

The chain links TRBV24-1 to TRBJ2-3; possible D gene TRBD2, 6 bases. The CDR3 contains 14 residues. The germline V gene has CDR1 KGHDR and CDR2 SFDVKD. Trimming shortened V by 6 bases and J by 4 bases, and 13 bases separated the two germline ends. The chain's CDR3 is CATSHRWGADTQYF. CDR3 DNA: TGTGCCACCAGTCATCGTTGGGGGGCAGATACGCAGTATTTT.

A remark on this clone: Other nucleotide sequences in the sample specify the same CDR3. The V gene is TRBV27, the J gene TRBJ1-5; the D gene is possibly TRBD1 (6 bases). There are 14 residues in the CDR3. Germline V lookup: CDR1 MNHEY, CDR2 SMNVEV (reference sequence). V was shortened by 9 bases and J by 1 base, with 13 bases between the two germline ends. The DNA of the CDR3 is TGTGCCAGTAGTGCAGGGGAAAGCAATCAGCCCCAGCATTTT. As protein: CASSAGESNQPQHF.

This clone appeared a few times. The chain is built from TRBV5-1 and TRBJ1-3; D is ambiguous. CDR1 and CDR2 (germline): SGHRS, YFSETQ. The CDR3 totals 16 residues. The V end lost 0 bases, the J end lost 0 bases, and 10 bases lay between the germline ends. The CDR3 coding sequence is TGCGCCAGCAGCTTGGTACCGGGGTCCTCTGGAAACACCATATATTTT. It encodes CASSLVPGSSGNTIYF.

In regard to this clone: A read error may account for a junction end that differs from germline. The rearrangement joins TRBV7-7 to TRBJ2-5, with D perhaps matching TRBD1 (6 bases). Germline V lookup: CDR1 SSHAT, CDR2 FNYEAQ (reference sequence). There are 15 residues in the CDR3. Here the CDR3 DNA reads TGTGCTAGCAGCTTAGGACAGTTAAGCCAAGAGACCCAGTACTTC. Translation: CASSLGQLSQETQYF.

This rearrangement joins TRBV5-1 to TRBJ2-1; TRBD2 aligns across 7 bases. Germline CDR1 reads SGHRS; CDR2 reads YFSETQ. This CDR3 has 16 amino acids. The trim removed 2 bases at V and 0 bases at J, leaving 5 bases unmatched. The CDR3 coding sequence is TGCGCCAGCAGCTTTAGGGGCGGGGGCTCCTACAATGAGCAGTTCTTC. It is translated as CASSFRGGGSYNEQFF.

This chain links TRBV30 with TRBJ1-4; D is unresolved. Germline CDR1 GTSNPN, CDR2 SVGIG (reference sequence). V lost 2 bases to trimming and J lost 1 base, with 5 bases between them. CDR3 length: 13 amino acids. The CDR3, as DNA: TGTGCCTGGAGTAGAGGAACTAATGAAAAACTGTTTTTT. Translation: CAWSRGTNEKLFF.

V is TRBV6-5 and J is TRBJ1-1, with TRBD1 matching over 10 bases. The CDR3 runs 14 residues. CDR1 and CDR2 (germline): MNHEY, SVGAGI. Trimming at V came to 7 bases and at J to 4 bases, leaving 6 bases not matched to a gene. The chain's CDR3 is CASTLTGGGTEAFF. As DNA, the CDR3 is TGTGCCAGCACCCTGACAGGGGGCGGCACTGAAGCTTTCTTT.

With respect to this clone: Within the sample, other DNA sequences also encode this same CDR3. The J gene is TRBJ1-5, the V gene TRBV30; D possibly corresponds to TRBD1 (6 bases). Trimming stripped 0 bases from V and 0 bases from J, with 9 bases between. This CDR3 has 15 residues. Germline CDR1 GTSNPN, CDR2 SVGIG (reference sequence). The CDR3 nucleotides are TGTGCCTGGAGTGTAGGGGGAAATAGCAATCAGCCCCAGCATTTT. Protein product: CAWSVGGNSNQPQHF.

The chain employs TRBV30 and TRBJ2-1, with 12 bases fitting TRBD2. Germline CDR1 reads GTSNPN; CDR2 reads SVGIG (reference sequence). Germline trimming cut 2 bases from V and 12 bases from J; bases unmatched to any gene: 8. The CDR3 is 14 residues long. Here the CDR3 reads CAWSSAVGLAGQFF. CDR3 nucleotides: TGTGCCTGGAGTTCAGCCGTGGGACTAGCGGGGCAGTTCTTC.

The chain links TRBV30 to TRBJ1-2; D possibly corresponds to TRBD1 (5 bases). Germline lookup yields CDR1 GTSNPN and CDR2 SVGIG (reference sequence). CDR3 length: 14 residues. V lost 3 bases to trimming and J lost 4 bases, with 15 bases between them. CDR3 in amino acids: CAWRGAERFYGYTF. The CDR3 DNA follows: TGTGCCTGGAGAGGGGCGGAAAGATTCTATGGCTACACCTTC.

The chain uses TRBV28 and TRBJ2-6; D gene uncertain. The CDR3 runs to 14 residues. The V gene lost 6 bases and the J gene lost 0 bases, with 6 bases spanning the gap. Germline-derived CDR1 and CDR2 are MDHEN and SYDVKM. CDR3 in amino acids: CASRQSSGANVLTF. DNA for the CDR3: TGTGCCAGCAGACAGAGCTCTGGGGCCAACGTCCTGACTTTC.

J is TRBJ1-6 and V is TRBV5-1; a possible D gene is TRBD1 (6 bases). V lost 3 bases and J 11 bases, leaving 21 bases between the germline ends. CDR1 and CDR2 (germline): SGHRS, YFSETQ. The CDR3 runs 16 residues. CDR3 nucleotide sequence: TGCGCCAGCAGCTATAGCCCGGGACAAACCAGTACACCCCTCCACTTT. Its protein product is CASSYSPGQTSTPLHF.

The J gene is TRBJ2-7, the V gene TRBV10-3, with D possibly being TRBD2 (6 bases). Germline V CDR1 and CDR2: ENHRY, SYGVKD. The CDR3 totals 14 residues. Trimming took off 6 bases at V and 4 bases at J, with 16 bases between the two ends. The CDR3 nucleotides read TGTGCCATCAGAGACGGGACTCAAGGATACGAGCAGTACTTC. It encodes CAIRDGTQGYEQYF.

The chain joins TRBV2 to TRBJ1-6, with a weak D call TRBD1 (6 bases). The germline CDR1 and CDR2 sequences are SNHLY and FYNNEI. V was shortened by 8 bases and J by 4 bases, with 15 bases between the two germline ends. This CDR3 has 15 residues. The CDR3 sequence is CASLEGESYNSPLHF. In DNA, the CDR3 is TGTGCCAGCCTCGAGGGGGAATCGTATAATTCACCCCTCCACTTT. Using reference TRBV2 and TRBJ1-6 for the parts outside the CDR3, the full variable domain is EPEVTQTPSHQVTQMGQEVILRCVPISNHLYFYWYRQILGQKVEFLVSFYNNEISEKSEIFDDQFSVERPDGSNFTLKIRSTKLEDSAMYFCASLEGESYNSPLHFGNGTRLTVT.

The table lists this clone with a few counts. The chain combines TRBV5-1 with TRBJ1-4; no clear D gene. The V end lost 4 bases, the J end lost 6 bases, and 16 bases lay between the germline ends. The CDR3 is made up of 15 amino acids. Germline V gene lookup returns CDR1 SGHRS and CDR2 YFSETQ. CDR3 bases: TGCGCCAGCAGCCCATCTCCCGGGCGGGATGAAAAACTGTTTTTT. Protein: CASSPSPGRDEKLFF. Together with reference TRBV5-1 and TRBJ1-4, the CDR3 gives the full variable domain: KAGVTQTPRYLIKTRGQQVTLSCSPISGHRSVSWYQQTPGQGLQFLFEYFSETQRNKGNFPGRFSGRQFSNSRSEMNVSTLELGDSALYLCASSPSPGRDEKLFFGSGTQLSVL.